This TCR beta chain was sequenced for a study of CD8+ T cells in alopecia areata. Turning to the study itself: Treatment of the treated patients consisted of oral tofacitinib, 5 to 10 mg twice daily.

Sample share makes this clone medium-sized (0.01 to 0.1%). Other nucleotide sequences from this sample produce the same CDR3. Peripheral blood and lesional scalp punch biopsies were taken from alopecia areata patients. Isolated RNA was reverse transcribed into cDNA used as the sequencing template. Repertoires were generated with immunoSEQ multiplex PCR, while TCRdb's copy carries only in-frame clones and drops some. In the table there are under 250,000 clones, about 53% of which are singletons. Germline V lookup: CDR1 SGHAT, CDR2 FQNNGV. CDR3 size: 12 residues. The germline V and J ends were trimmed by 4 bases and 4 bases, with 7 bases remaining between them.

The sequence was obtained from a human donor with alopecia areata. This specimen consisted of CD4+ T cells sorted from blood, obtained at week 0. V gene TRBV11-2 combines with J gene TRBJ2-5; D is uncertain. The CDR3 coding sequence is TGTGCCAGCAGCTGGGTAAGAGAGACCCAGTACTTC. This sequence encodes CASSWVRETQYF.